The source of this T cell receptor (beta chain) is a study of T cell repertoires in cytomegalovirus infection. On the study more broadly: Through public TCR beta signatures, both CMV infection and matching HLA type were indicated.

V shed 4 bases and J shed 4 bases, with 12 bases lying between them. There are 14 residues in the CDR3. Germline CDR1 and CDR2: MNHEY and SMNVEV (reference sequence). Using its own MiXCR run on the reads, TCRdb lists one record per CDR3 protein. Counted here are about 900,000 distinct CDR3 sequences, around 31% occurring once; the ten biggest clones make up over 12%. On this clonotype itself: Its antigen is currently unknown.

The starting material was cultured CD8+ T cells from PBMCs, obtained from culture after CMV antigen stimulation. This sequence was found in a human donor in good health (CMV status not recorded). Some clones in this sample may be carry-over from other donors' samples. This chain links TRBV27 with TRBJ2-3, with TRBD2 as a possible D gene (5 bases). The CDR3 is CASSSLAGSDTQYF. Written as DNA, the CDR3 is TGTGCCAGCAGTTCCCTGGCGGGTTCAGATACGCAGTATTTT.